The next 12 T cell receptor beta chains were all read from a single sample in a study of blood T cell repertoires in COVID-19. TCRdb's table, derived via immunoSEQ multiplex PCR, lists solely in-frame clones and lacks some. Of about 110,000 clones in the sample, more than 80% were seen once. Sequencing was carried out using peripheral blood. The receptor set was obtained from a woman between 40 and 55 years old with acute or convalescent COVID-19.

The chain links TRBV9 to TRBJ1-4, with D maybe TRBD1 (5 bases). This CDR3 region has 13 residues. V lost 1 base, J lost 8 bases, and 9 bases lay in between. Germline V lookup: CDR1 SGDLS, CDR2 YYNGEE. This CDR3 reads CASSVRGGEKLFF. The DNA for the CDR3 is TGTGCCAGCAGCGTAAGGGGAGGGGAAAAACTGTTTTTT.

The V and J genes are TRBV6-6 and TRBJ1-6; a possible D gene is TRBD1 (6 bases). Germline V gene sequence: CDR1 MNHNY, CDR2 SVGAGI (reference sequence). The V gene lost 6 bases and the J gene lost 7 bases, with 16 bases spanning the gap. The CDR3 contains 15 residues. The DNA of the CDR3 is TGTGCCAGCAGGGGCAGGGGAGGGACCAATTCACCCCTCCACTTT. It encodes CASRGRGGTNSPLHF.

The chain couples TRBV19 to TRBJ1-2; D is ambiguous. Per germline, CDR1 LNHDA and CDR2 SQIVND (reference sequence). The CDR3 runs to 14 residues. Trimming left V 1 base short and J 1 base short, with 7 bases between. CDR3 sequence: CASSIGSLNYGYTF. The CDR3 region has the DNA TGTGCCAGTAGTATAGGGAGCCTTAACTATGGCTACACCTTC.

This clone appeared a few times. V gene TRBV30 combines with J gene TRBJ1-1, with D unclear. CDR1 and CDR2 from the germline V gene are GTSNPN and SVGIG (reference sequence). Trimming took off 0 bases at V and 6 bases at J, with 11 bases between the two ends. CDR3 length: 13 residues. CDR3 nucleotide sequence: TGTGCCTGGAGTGTTAGTTTGGAGGCTGAAGCTTTCTTT. This sequence encodes CAWSVSLEAEAFF.

The chain couples TRBV30 to TRBJ2-7; TRBD2 matches at 8 bases. In germline, CDR1 is GTSNPN, CDR2 SVGIG (reference sequence). The CDR3 has 14 amino acids. Trimming removed 2 bases from V and 3 bases from J; junction bases left unmatched: 6. For the CDR3, the DNA is TGTGCCTGGAGTAGGTTGCGGGGGGACTACGAGCAGTACTTC. Translation: CAWSRLRGDYEQYF.

This clone appeared once. Written as DNA, the CDR3 is TGTGCCAGCAGTTTAGGCCGCAATCAGCCCCAGCATTTT. Its translation is CASSLGRNQPQHF. This chain uses TRBV27 with TRBJ1-5; no clear D gene. There are 13 residues in the CDR3. V gave up 2 bases and J gave up 2 bases, with 4 bases separating them. CDR1 MNHEY and CDR2 SMNVEV come from the germline V gene (reference sequence).

The V and J genes are TRBV7-2 and TRBJ1-3; 7 positions agree with TRBD1. CDR1 and CDR2 (germline): SGHTA, FQGNSA. The CDR3 has 15 residues. V lost 2 bases and J lost 4; bases outside the gene matches: 5. The CDR3 bases are TGTGCCAGCAGCTTAATACAGGGGAAGGGAAACACCATATATTTT. Protein sequence: CASSLIQGKGNTIYF.

CDR3 coding DNA: TGTGCCAGCTCCCGGGACAGCTGGAACACTGAAGCTTTCTTT. It codes for CASSRDSWNTEAFF. This chain connects TRBV18 to TRBJ1-1; 7 bases fit TRBD1. The germline V gene encodes CDR1 KGHSH and CDR2 LQKENI. V lost 6 bases to trimming and J lost 1 base; unmatched junction nucleotides: 5. This CDR3 has 14 residues. The full variable domain, completed using reference TRBV18 and TRBJ1-1, is NAGVMQNPRHLVRRRGQEARLRCSPMKGHSHVYWYRQLPEEGLKFMVYLQKENIIDESGMPKERFSAEFPKEGPSILRIQQVVRGDSAAYFCASSRDSWNTEAFFGQGTRLTVV.

This sequence joins TRBV24-1 and TRBJ2-1; weak D call: TRBD2 (7 bases). Trimming removed 4 bases from V and 3 bases from J, with 15 bases in between. Looked up from germline, CDR1 is KGHDR and CDR2 is SFDVKD. The CDR3 runs 16 residues. CDR3 nucleotides: TGTGCCACCAGTGACCGGGAGGACAGAAGCTACAATGAGCAGTTCTTC. It specifies CATSDREDRSYNEQFF.

The chain combines TRBV21-1 with TRBJ1-2. TRBV21-1 corresponds to a pseudogene. CDR3 length: 14 residues. CDR3 nucleotide sequence: TGTGCCAGCACCGGGAGGGCCAGGGGAAAGGGCTACACCTTC. Amino acid sequence: CASTGRARGKGYTF.

J is TRBJ1-1 and V is TRBV4-1, with 8 bases aligning to TRBD1. The CDR3 has 16 residues. Germline loops: CDR1 MGHRA, CDR2 YSYEKL. V shed 4 bases and J 2 bases; nucleotides not matched to a gene: 9. The CDR3 nucleotides are TGCGCCAGCAGCCCTTTCTGGACAGGGATTAACACTGAAGCTTTCTTT. Translated: CASSPFWTGINTEAFF.

This chain connects TRBV6-5 to TRBJ1-3, with D tentatively TRBD1 (5 bases). The CDR3 length is 16 residues. Trimming shortened V by 4 bases and J by 0 bases, and 13 bases separated the two germline ends. Germline CDR1 is MNHEY and CDR2 is SVGAGI. CDR3 sequence (DNA): TGTGCCAGCAGTTTTGCGGGGGATTACTCTGGAAACACCATATATTTT. This codes for CASSFAGDYSGNTIYF.